The subject of this entry is one T cell receptor (beta chain). The data originate from a study of blood T cell repertoires in COVID-19. On the study more broadly: The analysed material was cDNA or gDNA that came from T cells, B-cell-depleted T cells, or PBMCs.

How the authors handled the data: How many nucleated cells were present was estimated from reference gene primer amplification. TCRdb's copy holds only in-frame clones and misses some; the assay was immunoSEQ multiplex PCR. V and J calls and clone size are as listed in that table; D and trimming were resolved from the DNA. Among over 300,000 clones listed, 89% were seen once. Germline loops: CDR1 KGHSH, CDR2 LQKENI. With 5 bases removed from V and 2 bases from J, the gap between germline ends came to 14 bases. This CDR3 is built from 15 residues. Sequencing was performed on peripheral blood. The TCR comes from a man aged 35 to 55 with acute or convalescent COVID-19. The rearrangement joins TRBV18 to TRBJ2-3; D is unclear. The CDR3 bases are TGTGCCAGCTCAAGAGAAACGGGTACCACAGATACGCAGTATTTT. Protein product: CASSRETGTTDTQYF.